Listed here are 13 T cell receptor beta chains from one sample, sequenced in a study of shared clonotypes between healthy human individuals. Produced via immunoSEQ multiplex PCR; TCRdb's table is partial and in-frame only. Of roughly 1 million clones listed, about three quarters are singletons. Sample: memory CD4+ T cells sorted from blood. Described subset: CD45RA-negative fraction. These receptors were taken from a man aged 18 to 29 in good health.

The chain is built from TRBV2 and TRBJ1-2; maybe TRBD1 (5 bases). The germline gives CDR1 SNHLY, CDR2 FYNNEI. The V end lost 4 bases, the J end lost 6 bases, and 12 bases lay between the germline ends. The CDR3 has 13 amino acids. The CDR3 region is CASSGGTLDGYTF. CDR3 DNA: TGTGCCAGCAGTGGAGGGACCTTGGATGGCTACACCTTC. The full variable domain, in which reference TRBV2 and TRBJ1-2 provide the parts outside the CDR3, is EPEVTQTPSHQVTQMGQEVILRCVPISNHLYFYWYRQILGQKVEFLVSFYNNEISEKSEIFDDQFSVERPDGSNFTLKIRSTKLEDSAMYFCASSGGTLDGYTFGSGTRLTVV.

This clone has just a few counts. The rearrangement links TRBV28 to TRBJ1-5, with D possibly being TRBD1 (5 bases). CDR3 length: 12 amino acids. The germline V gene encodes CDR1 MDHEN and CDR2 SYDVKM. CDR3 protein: CATTESNQPQHF. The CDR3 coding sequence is TGTGCAACGACAGAAAGCAATCAGCCCCAGCATTTT.

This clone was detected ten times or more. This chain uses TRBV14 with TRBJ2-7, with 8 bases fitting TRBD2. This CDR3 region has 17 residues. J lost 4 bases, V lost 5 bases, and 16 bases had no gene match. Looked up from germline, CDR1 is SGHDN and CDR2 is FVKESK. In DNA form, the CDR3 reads TGTGCCAGCAGCGCAGACCTCGTTAATAGCGGGGATTACGAGCAGTACTTC. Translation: CASSADLVNSGDYEQYF. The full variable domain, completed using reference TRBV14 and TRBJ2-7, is EAGVTQFPSHSVIEKGQTVTLRCDPISGHDNLYWYRRVMGKEIKFLLHFVKESKQDESGMPNNRFLAERTGGTYSTLKVQPAELEDSGVYFCASSADLVNSGDYEQYFGPGTRLTVT.

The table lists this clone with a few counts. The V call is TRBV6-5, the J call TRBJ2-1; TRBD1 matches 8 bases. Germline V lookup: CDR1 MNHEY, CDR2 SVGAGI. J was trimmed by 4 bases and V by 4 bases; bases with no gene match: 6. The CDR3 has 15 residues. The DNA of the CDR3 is TGTGCCAGCAGTTCTACAGGGGGAAGGTACAATGAGCAGTTCTTC. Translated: CASSSTGGRYNEQFF.

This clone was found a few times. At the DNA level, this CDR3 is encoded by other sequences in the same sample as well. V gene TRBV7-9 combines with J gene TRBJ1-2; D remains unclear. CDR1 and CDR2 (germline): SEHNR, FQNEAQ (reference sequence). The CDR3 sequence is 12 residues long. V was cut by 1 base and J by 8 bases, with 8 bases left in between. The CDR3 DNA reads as TGTGCCAGCAGCTTAGGCCCGGGGGGCTACACCTTC. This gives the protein CASSLGPGGYTF.

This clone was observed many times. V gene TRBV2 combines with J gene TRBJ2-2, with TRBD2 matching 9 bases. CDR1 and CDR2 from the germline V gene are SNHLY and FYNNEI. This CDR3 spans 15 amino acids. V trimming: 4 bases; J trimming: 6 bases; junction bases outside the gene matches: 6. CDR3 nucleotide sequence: TGTGCCAGCAGTGCCTATAGCGGGAGCTCCGGGGAGCTGTTTTTT. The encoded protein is CASSAYSGSSGELFF.

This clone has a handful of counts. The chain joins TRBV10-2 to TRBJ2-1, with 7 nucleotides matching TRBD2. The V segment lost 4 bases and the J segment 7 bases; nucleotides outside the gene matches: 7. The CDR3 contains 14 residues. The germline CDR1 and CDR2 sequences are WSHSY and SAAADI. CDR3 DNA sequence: TGCGCCAGCAGTGCCGGGGGGAGGTCGAATGAGCAGTTCTTC. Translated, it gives CASSAGGRSNEQFF.

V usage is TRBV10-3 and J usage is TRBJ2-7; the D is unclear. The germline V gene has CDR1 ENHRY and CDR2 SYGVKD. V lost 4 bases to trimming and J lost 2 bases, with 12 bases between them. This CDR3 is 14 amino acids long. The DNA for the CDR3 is TGTGCCATCAGTGGGCGTCGCGGCCCCTACGAGCAGTACTTC. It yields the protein CAISGRRGPYEQYF.

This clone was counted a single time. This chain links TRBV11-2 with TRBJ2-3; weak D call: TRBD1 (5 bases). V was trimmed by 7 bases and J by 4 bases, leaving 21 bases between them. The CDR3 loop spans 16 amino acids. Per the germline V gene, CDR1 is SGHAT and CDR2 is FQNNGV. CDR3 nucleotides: TGTGCCAGCAACGACCACGCGACGGTCAGGGCAGATACGCAGTATTTT. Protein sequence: CASNDHATVRADTQYF.

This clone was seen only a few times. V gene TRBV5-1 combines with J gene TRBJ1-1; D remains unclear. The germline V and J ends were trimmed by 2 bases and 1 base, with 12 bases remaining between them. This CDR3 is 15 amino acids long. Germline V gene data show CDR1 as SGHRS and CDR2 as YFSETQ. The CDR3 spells CASSFHTAENTEAFF. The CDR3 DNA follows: TGCGCCAGCAGCTTTCACACAGCTGAGAACACTGAAGCTTTCTTT. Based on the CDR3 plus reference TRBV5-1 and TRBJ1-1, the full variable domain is KAGVTQTPRYLIKTRGQQVTLSCSPISGHRSVSWYQQTPGQGLQFLFEYFSETQRNKGNFPGRFSGRQFSNSRSEMNVSTLELGDSALYLCASSFHTAENTEAFFGQGTRLTVV.

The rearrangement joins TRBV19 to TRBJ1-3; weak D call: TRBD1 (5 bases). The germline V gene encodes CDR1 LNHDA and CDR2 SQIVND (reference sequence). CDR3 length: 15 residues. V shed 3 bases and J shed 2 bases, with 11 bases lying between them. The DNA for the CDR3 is TGTGCCAGTAGTATCTCGGCAGGGACTGGAAACACCATATATTTT. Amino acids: CASSISAGTGNTIYF.

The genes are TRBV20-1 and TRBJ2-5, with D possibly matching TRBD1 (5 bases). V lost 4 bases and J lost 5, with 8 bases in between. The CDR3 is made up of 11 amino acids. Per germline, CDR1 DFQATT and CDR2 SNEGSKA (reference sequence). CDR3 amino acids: CSAKGVETQYF. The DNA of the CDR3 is TGCAGTGCTAAAGGGGTGGAGACCCAGTACTTC.

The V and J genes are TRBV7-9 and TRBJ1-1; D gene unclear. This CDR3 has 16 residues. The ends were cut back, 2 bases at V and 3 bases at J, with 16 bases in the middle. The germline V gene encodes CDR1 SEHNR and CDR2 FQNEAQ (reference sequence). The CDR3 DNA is TGTGCCAGCAGCTTATTAAGAAAGTCTGCGGACACTGAAGCTTTCTTT. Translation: CASSLLRKSADTEAFF.